These 10 T cell receptor beta chains came from one sample sequenced in a study of monozygotic twins with inflammatory bowel disease. TCRdb re-called the 5' RACE reads and catalogs CDR3 proteins one per entry, DNA excluded. The listing records more than 95,000 distinct CDR3 sequences. The sample comprised blood. These receptors all come from a human donor with ulcerative colitis or Crohn's disease, or a healthy co-twin of an affected twin (not recorded which).

The chain recombines TRBV20-1 with TRBJ2-5; there is no DNA to check the TCRdb D call of TRBD2. Germline V lookup: CDR1 DFQATT, CDR2 SNEGSKA (reference sequence). This CDR3 contains 17 residues. The CDR3 region is CSARDLKTSGKVETQYF.

V and J are TRBV5-1 and TRBJ2-5. CDR1 is SGHRS and CDR2 is YFSETQ in the germline V gene. The CDR3 is 14 amino acids. CDR3 sequence: CASSLDGNQETQYF.

The rearrangement links TRBV27 to TRBJ2-2; the D call of TRBD1 rests on TCRdb alone, since no DNA is present to check it. The germline gives CDR1 MNHEY, CDR2 SMNVEV (reference sequence). The CDR3 spans 13 residues. The CDR3 sequence is CASRQQGSGELFF.

The V gene is TRBV30, the J gene TRBJ2-3; the TCRdb call, TRBD2, lacks DNA for checking. Germline V gene lookup returns CDR1 GTSNPN and CDR2 SVGIG (reference sequence). CDR3 length: 15 residues. CDR3 sequence reads: CAWSPQRRGRDTQYF.

The chain couples TRBV27 to TRBJ2-1; TCRdb reports TRBD2, a call that lacks DNA to check it against. CDR3 length: 13 residues. Germline CDR1 reads MNHEY; CDR2 reads SMNVEV (reference sequence). CDR3 loop: CASSLRRDVPQFF.

The chain carries TRBV29-1 and TRBJ2-1. In germline, CDR1 is SQVTM, CDR2 ANQGSEA. CDR3 length: 12 amino acids. Here the CDR3 reads CSVAEQDNEQFF.

The rearrangement links TRBV5-4 to TRBJ1-1. CDR3 length: 13 amino acids. Per germline, CDR1 SGHNT and CDR2 YYREEE (reference sequence). This CDR3 reads CASSDTMNTEAFF.

This rearrangement joins TRBV6-2 or TRBV6-3 to TRBJ1-1; TCRdb calls TRBD1, which cannot be checked without DNA. Germline V gene sequence: CDR1 MNHEY, CDR2 SVGEGT. This CDR3 is 13 amino acids long. The CDR3 protein is CASRDRDYTEAFF.

The chain joins TRBV19 to TRBJ2-1. CDR1 LNHDA and CDR2 SQIVND come from the germline V gene (reference sequence). This CDR3 spans 12 amino acids. The CDR3 spells CASSDTFNEQFF.

The chain links TRBV12-3 or TRBV12-4 to TRBJ2-7. There are 13 residues in the CDR3. CDR3: CASSIAVLGEQYF.